These T cell receptor beta chains were read from a single sample in a study of shared clonotypes between healthy human individuals. The protocol was immunoSEQ multiplex PCR, while the TCRdb copy is restricted to in-frame clones and leaves out a portion. This sample has approximately 2.3 million clones, with 80% to 95% found just once. The specimen was naive CD4+ T cells from PBMCs. The origin of the receptors is a man aged 18 to 29 in good health. Some clones in this sample may be carry-over from other donors' samples. The CDR3 runs from the conserved cysteine through the conserved F or W. D genes are given only for firm matches. Not every row has a clone size; where given, it reads once, few, many or a size class.

clone size	V gene	D gene	J gene	CDR3 protein	CDR3 DNA
-	TRBV6-1	TRBD1	TRBJ2-1	CASSGGQGRREGQFF	TGTGCCAGCAGTGGAGGACAGGGAAGGCGAGAGGGGCAGTTCTTC
-	TRBV10-2	-	TRBJ1-4	CASSEFPGVTNEKLFF	TGCGCCAGCAGTGAGTTCCCAGGGGTAACTAATGAAAAACTGTTTTTT
-	TRBV10-1	-	TRBJ2-7	CASSESAGADSYEQYF	TGCGCCAGCAGTGAGTCTGCGGGGGCCGACTCCTACGAGCAGTACTTC
-	TRBV5-1	TRBD1	TRBJ2-5	CASSGTGGSETQYF	TGCGCCAGCAGCGGGACAGGGGGTTCCGAGACCCAGTACTTC
-	TRBV4-1	-	TRBJ2-5	CASSLQDSGETQYF	TGCGCCAGCAGCCTACAGGACAGCGGCGAGACCCAGTACTTC
once	TRBV9	-	TRBJ2-7	CASSVVMQGGEQYF	TGTGCCAGCAGCGTAGTAATGCAGGGAGGCGAGCAGTACTTC
-	TRBV5-1	-	TRBJ2-7	CASSLTSGPTYEQYF	TGCGCCAGCAGCTTAACAAGCGGGCCTACCTACGAGCAGTACTTC
-	TRBV6-6	TRBD1	TRBJ2-1	CASSRKQGTSGEQFF	TGTGCCAGCAGTCGAAAACAGGGGACCAGCGGTGAGCAGTTCTTC
-	TRBV5-1	-	TRBJ1-5	CASSPDSNQPQHF	TGCGCCAGCAGCCCCGATAGCAATCAGCCCCAGCATTTT
-	TRBV18	-	TRBJ1-5	CASADGNSNQPQHF	TGTGCCAGCGCGGACGGAAATAGCAATCAGCCCCAGCATTTT
-	TRBV28	-	TRBJ1-2	CASSFADGYTF	TGTGCCAGCAGTTTTGCGGATGGCTACACCTTC
-	TRBV10-3	TRBD1	TRBJ1-1	CAISAITGTGHTEAFF	TGTGCCATCAGTGCTATTACCGGGACAGGGCACACTGAAGCTTTCTTT
-	TRBV6-1	-	TRBJ1-5	CASSEGGWGNQPQHF	TGTGCCAGCAGTGAAGGGGGGTGGGGCAATCAGCCCCAGCATTTT
-	TRBV10-3	TRBD1	TRBJ1-5	CAISPGQAKNQPQHF	TGTGCCATCAGCCCGGGACAGGCAAAGAATCAGCCCCAGCATTTT
once	TRBV10-3	TRBD1	TRBJ2-3	CAISAVPGQGAGGKDTQYF	TGTGCCATCAGTGCCGTCCCGGGACAGGGGGCAGGGGGTAAAGATACGCAGTATTTT
once	TRBV5-4	TRBD1	TRBJ2-1	CASRRTGGKFAEQFF	TGTGCCAGCAGACGGACAGGGGGGAAATTTGCTGAGCAGTTCTTC
-	TRBV5-1	TRBD1	TRBJ2-7	CASSPSAGTGTYEQYF	TGCGCCAGCAGCCCTTCTGCAGGGACAGGAACCTACGAGCAGTACTTC
once	TRBV5-6	-	TRBJ2-7	CASSLGGAGPYEQYF	TGTGCCAGCAGCCTGGGGGGTGCGGGTCCCTACGAGCAGTACTTC